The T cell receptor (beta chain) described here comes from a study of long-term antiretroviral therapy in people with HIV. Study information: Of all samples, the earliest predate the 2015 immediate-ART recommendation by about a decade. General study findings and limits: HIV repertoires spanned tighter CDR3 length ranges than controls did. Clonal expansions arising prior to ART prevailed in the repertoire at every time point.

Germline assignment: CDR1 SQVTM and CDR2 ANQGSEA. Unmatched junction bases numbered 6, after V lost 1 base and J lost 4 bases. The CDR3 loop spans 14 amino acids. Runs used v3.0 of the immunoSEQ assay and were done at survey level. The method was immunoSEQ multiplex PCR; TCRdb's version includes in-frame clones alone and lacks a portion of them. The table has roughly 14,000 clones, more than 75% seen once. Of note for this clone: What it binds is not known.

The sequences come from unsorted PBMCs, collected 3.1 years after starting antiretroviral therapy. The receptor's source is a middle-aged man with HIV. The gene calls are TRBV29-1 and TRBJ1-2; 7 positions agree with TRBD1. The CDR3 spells CSVEGTGVTYGYTF. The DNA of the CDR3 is TGCAGCGTTGAAGGAACAGGGGTGACCTATGGCTACACCTTC.